This entry lists 25 T cell receptor beta chains sequenced from one sample in a study of metastatic and nonmetastatic thyroid tumors. From the PCR reads, TCRdb re-called clones with MiXCR. The profile shows about 20,000 clones, more than 9% of them singletons. No patient had received any treatment before thyroid surgery. The material sequenced was blood. The origin of the receptors is a male donor with papillary thyroid cancer or a benign thyroid nodule (not recorded which). Some clones in this sample may be carry-over from other donors' samples.

Sample share makes this clone medium-sized. The rearrangement uses TRBV5-1 and TRBJ2-7; TRBD2 is a possible D gene (6 bases). This CDR3 has 15 amino acids. The V gene lost 4 bases and the J gene lost 6 bases, with 20 bases spanning the gap. CDR1 is SGHRS, CDR2 YFSETQ, per germline. Here the CDR3 reads CASSIGTRSPGEQYF. For the CDR3, the DNA is TGCGCCAGCAGCATAGGGACTCGCAGCCCGGGCGAGCAGTACTTC.

This clone was seen repeatedly, ten times or more. CDR3 amino acids: CASSQGRAAGNTEAFF. In DNA form, the CDR3 reads TGCGCCAGCAGCCAAGGACGGGCGGCCGGGAACACTGAAGCTTTCTTT. This sequence joins TRBV4-1 and TRBJ1-1; D gene unclear. Germline CDR1 reads MGHRA; CDR2 reads YSYEKL. Deletions cut 1 base from V and 1 base from J, with 13 bases between. This CDR3 spans 16 amino acids.

This clone was observed many times. The genes are TRBV20-1 and TRBJ1-3; D is ambiguous. The CDR3 covers 12 residues. Per the germline V gene, CDR1 is DFQATT and CDR2 is SNEGSKA (reference sequence). V lost 7 bases and J 6 bases, leaving 13 bases between the germline ends. The CDR3 bases are TGCAGTGTCCCCTCGGGCCAAAACACCATATATTTT. Protein: CSVPSGQNTIYF.

There are many counts of this clone. V is TRBV30 and J is TRBJ2-3, with TRBD2 matching 8 bases. The CDR3 runs to 12 residues. With 4 bases clipped from V and 3 bases from J, the junction kept 0 bases outside the gene matches. CDR1 and CDR2 from the germline V gene are GTSNPN and SVGIG (reference sequence). The CDR3 protein is CAWTSGTDTQYF. The CDR3 DNA reads TGTGCCTGGACTAGCGGGACAGATACGCAGTATTTT.

This clone was counted ten times or more. The chain has TRBV10-3 and TRBJ1-2; D gene uncertain. V was trimmed by 4 bases and J by 4 bases, leaving 10 bases between them. This CDR3 has 13 residues. Germline CDR1 is ENHRY and CDR2 is SYGVKD. The CDR3 nucleotides read TGTGCCATCAGTGGCTCAGCCATCTATGGCTACACCTTC. Its protein product is CAISGSAIYGYTF.

In this sample, this clone turned up a few times. This CDR3 fails to terminate in the conserved phenylalanine or tryptophan, so it likely reflects a read error. The DNA is omitted, as the CDR3 cannot be located on it reliably, and the CDR3 follows TCRdb's listing. This sequence joins TRBV7-3 and TRBJ1-6. Inclusive of both ends, the CDR3 amounts to 8 amino acids. The germline V gene encodes CDR1 SGHTA and CDR2 FQGTGA. The CDR3 sequence is CASSFSPT.

This clone has at least ten counts. The chain links TRBV3-1 to TRBJ2-1; 8 bases line up with TRBD2. There are 16 residues in the CDR3. V lost 5 bases to trimming and J lost 0 bases; unmatched junction nucleotides: 6. CDR1 LGHDT and CDR2 YNNKEL come from the germline V gene (reference sequence). As DNA, the CDR3 is TGTGCCAGCAGCAGGGGACTAGTGGCCTCCTACAATGAGCAGTTCTTC. This sequence encodes CASSRGLVASYNEQFF.

This sequence joins TRBV19 and TRBJ2-2; 9 positions match TRBD1. This CDR3 comprises 16 residues. Germline CDR1 reads LNHDA; CDR2 reads SQIVND (reference sequence). J was trimmed by 6 bases and V by 9 bases; bases with no gene match: 14. The CDR3 DNA sequence: TGTGCCAGCGGGGGGACAGGGAGGGCTCCCGCCGGGGAGCTGTTTTTT. Residues: CASGGTGRAPAGELFF.

The V and J genes are TRBV20-1 and TRBJ2-7; perhaps TRBD1 as D (6 bases). Trimming took 2 bases from V and 0 from J, leaving 14 bases between them. CDR1 DFQATT and CDR2 SNEGSKA come from the germline V gene (reference sequence). The CDR3 is 15 amino acids. The CDR3 DNA sequence: TGCAGTGCTAGAACAGGGATAGGGACCTCCTACGAGCAGTACTTC. It yields the protein CSARTGIGTSYEQYF.

In its sample, this clone was seen many times. This chain links TRBV7-9 with TRBJ1-1; D gene uncertain. Germline V gene lookup returns CDR1 SEHNR and CDR2 FQNEAQ (reference sequence). Trimming stripped 3 bases from V and 4 bases from J, with 0 bases between. The CDR3 loop spans 10 amino acids. The CDR3 coding sequence is TGTGCCAGCAGCTTCACTGAAGCTTTCTTT. Translating gives CASSFTEAFF.

In its sample, this clone was seen many times. The rearrangement links TRBV5-1 to TRBJ2-3; tentative D call: TRBD1 (7 bases). Germline V gene data show CDR1 as SGHRS and CDR2 as YFSETQ. Deletions cut 4 bases from V and 0 bases from J, with 18 bases between. This CDR3 is 17 amino acids long. This CDR3 reads CASSPLGGQSSTDTQYF. The CDR3 DNA reads TGCGCCAGCAGCCCGCTCGGGGGACAGTCTAGCACAGATACGCAGTATTTT.

This clone appeared many times. The rearrangement joins TRBV11-3 to TRBJ2-3; D not certain. CDR1 is SGHNT and CDR2 is YENEEA in the germline V gene. This CDR3 is built from 14 residues. V was trimmed by 1 base and J by 0 bases, leaving 5 bases between them. CDR3 bases: TGTGCCAGCAGCTTAGGCCCTAGCACAGATACGCAGTATTTT. Translated: CASSLGPSTDTQYF.

This clone was seen ten or more times. The V gene is TRBV29-1, the J gene TRBJ1-2, with D tentatively TRBD1 (5 bases). V lost 2 bases to trimming and J lost 1 base, with 8 bases between them. The CDR3 spans 13 residues. The germline CDR1 and CDR2 sequences are SQVTM and ANQGSEA. The CDR3 region has the DNA TGCAGCGTTGAACGTGGGGGTAACTATGGCTACACCTTC. Amino acids: CSVERGGNYGYTF.

The chain joins TRBV27 to TRBJ2-1; 7 bases fit TRBD1. This CDR3 comprises 16 residues. The germline gives CDR1 MNHEY, CDR2 SMNVEV (reference sequence). The junction had 3 bases not matched to a gene; V was cut back by 1 base and J by 0 bases. In DNA, the CDR3 is TGTGCCAGCAGTTTATTGGGGGACAGCTCCTACAATGAGCAGTTCTTC. Amino acids: CASSLLGDSSYNEQFF.

This clone was seen many times. The V and J genes are TRBV12-3 or TRBV12-4 and TRBJ1-1, with D possibly being TRBD1 (6 bases). Trimming removed 7 bases from V and 0 bases from J, with 18 bases in between. CDR3 length: 16 residues. CDR3 DNA: TGTGCCAGCACCCACGGACAGACGGCCATGAACACTGAAGCTTTCTTT. This encodes CASTHGQTAMNTEAFF.

This clone showed up many times. V usage is TRBV18 and J usage is TRBJ1-1; no firm D call. Between the trimmed V and J ends, which lost 6 bases and 5 bases, there was a span of 13 bases. The germline V gene has CDR1 KGHSH and CDR2 LQKENI. The CDR3 covers 13 residues. CDR3 region: CASSQDHGTEAFF. In nucleotides, the CDR3 is TGTGCCAGCTCTCAGGATCATGGAACTGAAGCTTTCTTT.

This clone has only a few counts. A much larger clone is a single base away; this may be a read error. The chain combines TRBV11-2 with TRBJ2-3; D call uncertain. The CDR3 extends over 15 amino acids. Trimming left V 5 bases short and J 3 bases short, with 15 bases between. Germline V gives CDR1 SGHAT, CDR2 FQNNGV. The CDR3: CASSPMGTRTDTQYF. CDR3 nucleotides: TGTGCCAGCAGCCCAATGGGAACGCGAACAGATACGCAGTATTTT.

A few counts support this clone. The chain couples TRBV27 to TRBJ2-3; 8 nucleotides match TRBD2. From germline, CDR1 is MNHEY and CDR2 SMNVEV (reference sequence). This CDR3 contains 15 residues. The V gene end was trimmed by 8 bases and the J gene end by 2 bases; junction bases not matched to a gene: 9. The CDR3 DNA reads TGTGCCAGCGCATTAGGCGGGAGGCCCACAGATACGCAGTATTTT. Translating gives CASALGGRPTDTQYF.

This clone was detected ten times or more. V is TRBV5-4 and J is TRBJ2-7; no clear D gene. V lost 4 bases to trimming and J lost 2 bases, with 13 bases between them. The length of the CDR3 is 14 residues. Germline V lookup: CDR1 SGHNT, CDR2 YYREEE (reference sequence). The CDR3 DNA sequence: TGTGCCAGCAGCACAAACAAGGCCCCCTACGAGCAGTACTTC. Its protein is CASSTNKAPYEQYF.

This clone occurred many times. Written as DNA, the CDR3 is TGTGCCAGCAGCGAGACTAGCGGGACGTACGAGCAGTACTTC. Encoded protein: CASSETSGTYEQYF. The chain employs TRBV9 and TRBJ2-7; 11 nucleotides line up with TRBD2. Trimming at V came to 3 bases and at J to 4 bases, leaving 3 bases not matched to a gene. From germline, CDR1 is SGDLS and CDR2 YYNGEE. The CDR3 loop spans 14 amino acids.

The table lists this clone with many counts. This chain links TRBV7-3 with TRBJ2-2; D not certain. The CDR3 length is 14 residues. Germline V CDR1 and CDR2: SGHTA, FQGTGA. V lost 5 bases and J lost 7, with 14 bases in between. CDR3 sequence: CASSPVGVNGELFF. CDR3 sequence (DNA): TGTGCCAGCAGCCCCGTAGGAGTGAACGGGGAGCTGTTTTTT.

This clone is medium-sized in the sample. The chain recombines TRBV19 with TRBJ2-7, with TRBD1 matching over 7 bases. Germline V gene data show CDR1 as LNHDA and CDR2 as SQIVND (reference sequence). The V segment lost 4 bases and the J segment 4 bases; nucleotides outside the gene matches: 10. The CDR3 extends over 15 amino acids. CDR3 region: CASSTNPGQTYEQYF. CDR3 sequence (DNA): TGTGCCAGTAGTACGAACCCGGGACAGACATACGAGCAGTACTTC. Combining the CDR3 with reference TRBV19 and TRBJ2-7 gives the whole variable domain DGGITQSPKYLFRKEGQNVTLSCEQNLNHDAMYWYRQDPGQGLRLIYYSQIVNDFQKGDIAEGYSVSREKKESFPLTVTSAQKNPTAFYLCASSTNPGQTYEQYFGPGTRLTVT.

This clone was detected many times. Other DNA sequences in the sample encode the same CDR3. The chain links TRBV5-4 to TRBJ1-1; TRBD1 might be the D (5 bases). Germline loops: CDR1 SGHNT, CDR2 YYREEE (reference sequence). The germline V and J ends were trimmed by 0 bases and 0 bases, with 15 bases remaining between them. The CDR3 extends over 17 amino acids. DNA of the CDR3: TGTGCCAGCAGCTTGGTTGGGGGGTTCCTCATGAACACTGAAGCTTTCTTT. Translated, it gives CASSLVGGFLMNTEAFF.

This clone appeared a few times. The rearrangement links TRBV28 to TRBJ1-6; D remains ambiguous. The CDR3 length is 12 residues. Trimming took 2 bases from V and 8 from J, leaving 4 bases between them. In germline, CDR1 is MDHEN, CDR2 SYDVKM. CDR3 amino acids: CASSLEDSPLHF. In nucleotides, the CDR3 is TGTGCCAGCAGTTTAGAAGATTCACCCCTCCACTTT. The variable domain in full, completed from reference TRBV28 and TRBJ1-6, reads DVKVTQSSRYLVKRTGEKVFLECVQDMDHENMFWYRQDPGLGLRLIYFSYDVKMKEKGDIPEGYSVSREKKERFSLILESASTNQTSMYLCASSLEDSPLHFGNGTRLTVT.

This clone was seen many times. The V and J genes are TRBV3-1 and TRBJ1-2; possibly TRBD1 for D (6 bases). Germline CDR1 and CDR2: LGHDT and YNNKEL (reference sequence). The CDR3 is 13 amino acids. Trimming shortened V by 4 bases and J by 8 bases, and 14 bases separated the two germline ends. In DNA form, the CDR3 reads TGTGCCAGCAGCCTCGAGGGGGGACGCGGCTACACCTTC. Amino acid sequence: CASSLEGGRGYTF.